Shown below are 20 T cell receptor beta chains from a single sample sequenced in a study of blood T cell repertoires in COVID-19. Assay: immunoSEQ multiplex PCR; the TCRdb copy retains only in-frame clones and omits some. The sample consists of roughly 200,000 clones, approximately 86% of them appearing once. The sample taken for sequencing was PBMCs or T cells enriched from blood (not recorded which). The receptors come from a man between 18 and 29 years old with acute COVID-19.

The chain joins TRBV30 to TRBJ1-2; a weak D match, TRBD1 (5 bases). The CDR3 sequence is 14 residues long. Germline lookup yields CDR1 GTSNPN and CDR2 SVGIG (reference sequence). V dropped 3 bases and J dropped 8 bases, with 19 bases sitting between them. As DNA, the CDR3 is TGTGCCTGGAGCAACCCCGGGGGTGGGTACGGCTACACCTTC. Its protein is CAWSNPGGGYGYTF. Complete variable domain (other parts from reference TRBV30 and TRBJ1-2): SQTIHQWPATLVQPVGSPLSLECTVEGTSNPNLYWYRQAAGRGLQLLFYSVGIGQISSEVPQNLSASRPQDRQFILSSKKLLLSDSGFYLCAWSNPGGGYGYTFGSGTRLTVV.

DNA of the CDR3: TGTGCCAGCAGCCAAGAGGAACTAGCGGGAGTTGAGCAGTTCTTC. This translates into CASSQEELAGVEQFF. The chain uses TRBV4-2 and TRBJ2-1, with 11 bases aligning to TRBD2. CDR1 and CDR2 (germline): LGHNA, YNFKEQ. This CDR3 is 15 amino acids long. V was clipped by 0 bases and J by 9 bases; unmatched bases: 4.

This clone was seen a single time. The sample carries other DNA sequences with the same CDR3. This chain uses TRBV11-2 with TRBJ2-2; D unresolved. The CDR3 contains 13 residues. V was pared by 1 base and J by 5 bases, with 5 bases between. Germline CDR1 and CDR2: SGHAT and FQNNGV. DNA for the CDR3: TGTGCCAGCAGCTTAGCCGGGACCGGGGAGCTGTTTTTT. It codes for CASSLAGTGELFF.

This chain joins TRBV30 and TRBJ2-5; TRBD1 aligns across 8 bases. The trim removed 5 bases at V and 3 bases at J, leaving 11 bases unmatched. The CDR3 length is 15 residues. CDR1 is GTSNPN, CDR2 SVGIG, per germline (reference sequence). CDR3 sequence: CAWGGAGGVEETQYF. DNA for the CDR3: TGTGCCTGGGGCGGGGCAGGGGGCGTAGAAGAGACCCAGTACTTC.

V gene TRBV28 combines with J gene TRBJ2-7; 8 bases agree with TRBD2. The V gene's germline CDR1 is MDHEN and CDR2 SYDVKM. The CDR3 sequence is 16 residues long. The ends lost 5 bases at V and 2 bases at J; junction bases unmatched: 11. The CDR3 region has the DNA TGTGCCAGCAGTCTATCCGGGGGGGGAAGGACCTACGAGCAGTACTTC. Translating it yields CASSLSGGGRTYEQYF.

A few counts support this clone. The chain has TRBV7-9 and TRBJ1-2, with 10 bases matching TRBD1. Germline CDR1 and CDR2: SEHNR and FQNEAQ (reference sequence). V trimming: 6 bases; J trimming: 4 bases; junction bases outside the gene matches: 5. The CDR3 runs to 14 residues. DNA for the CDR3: TGTGCCAGCAGTCAAGGGACAGGGGCCTATGGCTACACCTTC. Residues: CASSQGTGAYGYTF.

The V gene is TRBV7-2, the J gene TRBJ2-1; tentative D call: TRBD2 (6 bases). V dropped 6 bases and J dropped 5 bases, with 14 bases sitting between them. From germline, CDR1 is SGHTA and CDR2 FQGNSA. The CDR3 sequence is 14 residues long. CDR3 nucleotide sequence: TGTGCCAGCAGTTCCGGGACTCCGGACAATGAGCAGTTCTTC. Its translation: CASSSGTPDNEQFF.

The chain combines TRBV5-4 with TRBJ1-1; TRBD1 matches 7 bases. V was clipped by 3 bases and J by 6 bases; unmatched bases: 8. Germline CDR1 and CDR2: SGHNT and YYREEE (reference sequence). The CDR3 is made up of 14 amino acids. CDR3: CASSWTGVGSEAFF. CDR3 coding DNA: TGTGCCAGCAGCTGGACAGGAGTCGGCTCTGAAGCTTTCTTT.

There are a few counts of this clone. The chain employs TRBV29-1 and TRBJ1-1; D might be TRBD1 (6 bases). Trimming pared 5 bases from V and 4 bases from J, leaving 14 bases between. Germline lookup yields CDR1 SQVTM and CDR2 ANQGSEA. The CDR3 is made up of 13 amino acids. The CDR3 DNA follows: TGCAGCGTTTGCACAGGGTGGGCCACTGAAGCTTTCTTT. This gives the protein CSVCTGWATEAFF. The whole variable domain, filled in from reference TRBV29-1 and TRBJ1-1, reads SAVISQKPSRDICQRGTSLTIQCQVDSQVTMMFWYRQQPGQSLTLIATANQGSEATYESGFVIDKFPISRPNLTFSTLTVSNMSPEDSSIYLCSVCTGWATEAFFGQGTRLTVV.

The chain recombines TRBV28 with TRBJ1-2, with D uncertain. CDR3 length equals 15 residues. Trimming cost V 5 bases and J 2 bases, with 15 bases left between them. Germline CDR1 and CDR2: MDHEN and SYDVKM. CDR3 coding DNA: TGTGCCAGCAGTCCCCTAGCATATGGGAACTATGGCTACACCTTC. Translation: CASSPLAYGNYGYTF.

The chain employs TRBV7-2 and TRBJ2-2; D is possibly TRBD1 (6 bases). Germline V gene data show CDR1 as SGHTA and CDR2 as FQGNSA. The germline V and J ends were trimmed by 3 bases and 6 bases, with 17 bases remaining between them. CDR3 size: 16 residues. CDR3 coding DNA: TGTGCCAGCAGCTTCAGCAGGGGAGTTTATTCCGGGGAGCTGTTTTTT. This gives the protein CASSFSRGVYSGELFF.

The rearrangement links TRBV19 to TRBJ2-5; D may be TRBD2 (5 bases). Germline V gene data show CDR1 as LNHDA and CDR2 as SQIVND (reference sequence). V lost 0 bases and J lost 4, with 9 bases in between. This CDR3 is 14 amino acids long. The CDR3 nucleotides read TGTGCCAGTAGTATAGAGGGAGTCGGAGAGACCCAGTACTTC. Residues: CASSIEGVGETQYF.

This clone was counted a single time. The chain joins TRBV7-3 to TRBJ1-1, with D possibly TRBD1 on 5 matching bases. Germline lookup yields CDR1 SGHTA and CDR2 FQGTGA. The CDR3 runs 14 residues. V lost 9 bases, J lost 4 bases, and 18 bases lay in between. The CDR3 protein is CASRGMGHSTEAFF. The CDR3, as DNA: TGTGCCAGTAGGGGAATGGGGCACTCCACTGAAGCTTTCTTT.

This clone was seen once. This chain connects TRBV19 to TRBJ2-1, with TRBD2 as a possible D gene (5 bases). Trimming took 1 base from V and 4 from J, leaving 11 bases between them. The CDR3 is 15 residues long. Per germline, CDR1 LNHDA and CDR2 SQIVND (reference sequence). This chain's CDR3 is CASSIADGMYNEQFF. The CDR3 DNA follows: TGTGCCAGTAGTATAGCGGACGGGATGTACAATGAGCAGTTCTTC.

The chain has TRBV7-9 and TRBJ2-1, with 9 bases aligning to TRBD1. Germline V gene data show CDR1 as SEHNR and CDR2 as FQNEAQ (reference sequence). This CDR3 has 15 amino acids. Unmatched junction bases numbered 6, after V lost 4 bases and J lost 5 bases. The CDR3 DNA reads TGTGCCAGCAGCTACGGGACAGGGTCCAACAATGAGCAGTTCTTC. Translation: CASSYGTGSNNEQFF.

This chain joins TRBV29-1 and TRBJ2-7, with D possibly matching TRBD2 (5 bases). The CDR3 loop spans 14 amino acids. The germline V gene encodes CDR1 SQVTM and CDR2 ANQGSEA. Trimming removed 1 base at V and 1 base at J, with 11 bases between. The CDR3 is CSVEGVGGSYEQYF. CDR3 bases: TGCAGCGTTGAAGGGGTTGGAGGATCCTACGAGCAGTACTTC.

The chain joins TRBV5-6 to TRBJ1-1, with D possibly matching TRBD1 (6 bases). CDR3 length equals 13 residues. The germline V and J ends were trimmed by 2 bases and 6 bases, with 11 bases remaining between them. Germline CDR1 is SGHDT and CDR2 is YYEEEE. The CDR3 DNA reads TGTGCCAGCAGCTTATGGGGGGGCCCTGAAGCTTTCTTT. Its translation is CASSLWGGPEAFF.

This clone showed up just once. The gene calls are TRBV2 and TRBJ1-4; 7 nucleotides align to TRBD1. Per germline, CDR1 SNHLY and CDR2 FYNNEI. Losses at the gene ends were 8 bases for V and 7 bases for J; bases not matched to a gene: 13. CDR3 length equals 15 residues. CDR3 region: CASGDSTAAGEKLFF. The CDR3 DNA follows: TGTGCCAGCGGGGACAGCACTGCCGCGGGTGAAAAACTGTTTTTT.

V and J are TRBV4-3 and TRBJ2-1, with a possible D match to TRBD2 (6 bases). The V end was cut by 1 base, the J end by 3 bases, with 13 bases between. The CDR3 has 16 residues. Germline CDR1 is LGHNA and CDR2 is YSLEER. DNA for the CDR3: TGCGCCAGCAGCCAAGGTGAGGCGGGAAGCTACAATGAGCAGTTCTTC. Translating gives CASSQGEAGSYNEQFF.

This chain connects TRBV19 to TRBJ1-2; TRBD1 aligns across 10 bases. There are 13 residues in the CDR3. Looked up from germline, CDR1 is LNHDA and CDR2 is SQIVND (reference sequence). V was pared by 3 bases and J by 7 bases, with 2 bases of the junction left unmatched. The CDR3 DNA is TGTGCCAGTAGTATCGGGACAGGGGTTGGCTACACCTTC. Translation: CASSIGTGVGYTF. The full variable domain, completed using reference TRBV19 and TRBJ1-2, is DGGITQSPKYLFRKEGQNVTLSCEQNLNHDAMYWYRQDPGQGLRLIYYSQIVNDFQKGDIAEGYSVSREKKESFPLTVTSAQKNPTAFYLCASSIGTGVGYTFGSGTRLTVV.